This T cell receptor beta chain comes out of a study of blood T cell repertoires in COVID-19. Original handling: Estimates of nucleated cell counts were drawn from the amplification of reference gene primers. Method: immunoSEQ multiplex PCR; TCRdb's copy keeps in-frame clones and lacks some. V, J and clone size were drawn from that table, and D and trimming were deduced from the DNA. The profile shows 140,000 to 150,000 clones, around four fifths of them singletons. Recovery meant two consecutive negative NP/OP PCR tests, professional clearance, or resolved symptoms. V lost 7 bases to trimming and J lost 4 bases, with 17 bases between them. Germline V gives CDR1 MNHEY, CDR2 SMNVEV (reference sequence). CDR3 length: 15 amino acids.

This TCR came from a woman aged 40-49 years who had recovered from COVID-19. Sequencing used PBMCs or T cells enriched from blood (not recorded which). The chain is built from TRBV27 and TRBJ1-5; D is perhaps TRBD1 (6 bases). DNA of the CDR3: TGTGCCAGCAATCCCGGGACAACCATGAATCAGCCCCAGCATTTT. Its protein is CASNPGTTMNQPQHF.